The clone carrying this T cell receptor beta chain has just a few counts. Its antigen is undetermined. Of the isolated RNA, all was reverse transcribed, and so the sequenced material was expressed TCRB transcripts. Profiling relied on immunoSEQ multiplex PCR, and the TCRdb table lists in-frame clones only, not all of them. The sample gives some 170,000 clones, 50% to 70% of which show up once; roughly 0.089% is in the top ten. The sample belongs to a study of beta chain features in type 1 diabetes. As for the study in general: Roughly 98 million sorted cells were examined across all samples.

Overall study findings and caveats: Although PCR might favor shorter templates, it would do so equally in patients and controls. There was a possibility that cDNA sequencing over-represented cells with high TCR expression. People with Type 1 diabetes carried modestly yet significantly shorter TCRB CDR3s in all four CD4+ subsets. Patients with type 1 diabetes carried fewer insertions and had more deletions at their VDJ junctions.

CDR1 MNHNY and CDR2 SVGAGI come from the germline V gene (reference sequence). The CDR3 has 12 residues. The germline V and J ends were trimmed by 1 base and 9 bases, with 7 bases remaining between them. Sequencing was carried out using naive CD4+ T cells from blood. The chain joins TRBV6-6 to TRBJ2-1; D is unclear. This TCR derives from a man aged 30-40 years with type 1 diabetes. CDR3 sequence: CASSYWDTEQFF. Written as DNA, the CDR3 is TGTGCCAGCAGTTACTGGGATACTGAGCAGTTCTTC.